This T cell receptor (beta chain) was identified during a study of chemoradiotherapy in HPV16-positive cancers. The assay was immunoSEQ multiplex PCR, and TCRdb's table has in-frame clones only and misses some. The sample includes about 10,000 clones, 90% to 95% seen only once; the top ten take over 1.5%. There are 16 residues in the CDR3. V was pared by 4 bases and J by 2 bases, with 18 bases between. The germline CDR1 and CDR2 sequences are SGHVS and FQNEAQ. Repertoires were sampled repeatedly during chemoradiotherapy. Study-wide findings and caveats: For HPV16-positive patients, expanding HPV-responsive T cells associated with longer recurrence-free survival.

A word on this clone: What it binds is not known.

The material was blood, obtained from a patient who underwent chemoradiotherapy. The TCR originated in a human donor with HPV-associated anogenital cancer. The chain carries TRBV7-8 and TRBJ2-7, with D perhaps assigned TRBD1 or TRBD2 (5 bases each). The CDR3 coding sequence is TGTGCCAGCAGCTCCAACCGGGACGGATCTCCCTACGAGCAGTACTTC. This encodes CASSSNRDGSPYEQYF.